The next 28 T cell receptor beta chains were all read from a single sample in a study of T cells after yellow fever vaccination. TCRdb recomputed calls from the 5' RACE reads with MiXCR, one row per CDR3 protein. The sample lists under 200,000 distinct CDR3 sequences, roughly 9.6% occurring once. The starting material was CD8+ T cells sorted from PBMCs, obtained 15 days after the yellow fever booster vaccination. These TCRs come from a man aged 18-30 years who received the YFV17D yellow fever vaccine.

The chain carries TRBV6-5 and TRBJ2-2; D may correspond to TRBD1 or TRBD2 (6 bases each). This CDR3 has 15 amino acids. Germline values: CDR1 MNHEY, CDR2 SVGAGI. V gave up 7 bases and J gave up 7 bases, with 19 bases separating them. CDR3 coding DNA: TGTGCCAGCACTCTCCGGGGAAGGGGGGACGGGGAGCTGTTTTTT. Translation: CASTLRGRGDGELFF.

The CDR3 DNA sequence: TGCAGTGCCCCCACCGGGGGAGCCAAAAACATTCAGTACTTC. It encodes CSAPTGGAKNIQYF. The rearrangement uses TRBV20-1 and TRBJ2-4; the D gene is possibly TRBD2 (6 bases). Trimming removed 6 bases at V and 0 bases at J, with 12 bases between. CDR3 size: 14 residues. Germline V CDR1 and CDR2: DFQATT, SNEGSKA (reference sequence).

The rearrangement joins TRBV5-1 to TRBJ2-3, with 14 nucleotides matching TRBD2. The V segment lost 0 bases and the J segment 3 bases; nucleotides outside the gene matches: 6. Germline V lookup: CDR1 SGHRS, CDR2 YFSETQ. This CDR3 spans 18 amino acids. DNA for the CDR3: TGCGCCAGCAGCTTGGCGGGGACTAGCGGGGGCACTACAGATACGCAGTATTTT. It translates to CASSLAGTSGGTTDTQYF.

V usage is TRBV5-1 and J usage is TRBJ2-7; D is undetermined. CDR3 length: 13 amino acids. V lost 0 bases and J 4 bases, leaving 8 bases between the germline ends. Per germline, CDR1 SGHRS and CDR2 YFSETQ. CDR3 in DNA: TGCGCCAGCAGCTTGGAGCCGGAATACGAGCAGTACGTC. It yields the protein CASSLEPEYEQYV.

In its sample, this clonotype was seen many times. The chain is built from TRBV7-9 and TRBJ2-1, with 12 nucleotides matching TRBD2. Germline assignment: CDR1 SEHNR and CDR2 FQNEAQ (reference sequence). The CDR3 is 16 amino acids. J gave up 8 bases and V 6 bases, and 11 bases lay outside the gene matches. The CDR3 is CASRTSGGRRAHEQFF. The CDR3 DNA sequence: TGTGCCAGCAGAACTAGCGGGGGGCGGAGGGCCCATGAGCAGTTCTTC.

Here the CDR3 reads CASSFQGPGETQYF. In nucleotides, the CDR3 is TGTGCCAGCAGTTTTCAGGGTCCAGGGGAGACCCAGTACTTC. V and J are TRBV12-3 or TRBV12-4 and TRBJ2-5; D is perhaps TRBD1 (5 bases). V was clipped by 3 bases and J by 5 bases, with 13 bases between them. This CDR3 region has 14 residues.

The genes are TRBV6-6 and TRBJ1-1, with a weak D call TRBD1 (5 bases). The V gene lost 3 bases and the J gene lost 3 bases, with 11 bases spanning the gap. The V gene's germline CDR1 is MNHNY and CDR2 SVGAGI (reference sequence). The CDR3 spans 14 residues. The CDR3 spells CASSYGGSYTEAFF. Here the CDR3 DNA reads TGTGCCAGCAGTTATGGGGGGTCGTACACTGAAGCTTTCTTT.

The chain recombines TRBV28 with TRBJ2-7, with 8 bases identical to TRBD1. Trimming removed 2 bases from V and 4 bases from J; junction bases left unmatched: 4. The CDR3 has 14 amino acids. Germline V gene sequence: CDR1 MDHEN, CDR2 SYDVKM. The CDR3: CASSLGDRSYEQYV. CDR3 coding DNA: TGTGCCAGCAGTTTAGGGGACAGGTCTTACGAGCAGTACGTC.

This clonotype was picked up a small number of times. The V call is TRBV29-1, the J call TRBJ1-1; possibly TRBD1 for D (5 bases). The V gene lost 2 bases and the J gene lost 8 bases, with 12 bases spanning the gap. CDR3 length: 12 residues. In germline, CDR1 is SQVTM, CDR2 ANQGSEA. CDR3 loop: CSVESIRAEAFF. DNA for the CDR3: TGCAGCGTTGAAAGTATCAGGGCCGAAGCTTTCTTT. The variable domain in full, completed from reference TRBV29-1 and TRBJ1-1, reads SAVISQKPSRDICQRGTSLTIQCQVDSQVTMMFWYRQQPGQSLTLIATANQGSEATYESGFVIDKFPISRPNLTFSTLTVSNMSPEDSSIYLCSVESIRAEAFFGQGTRLTVV.

The chain carries TRBV20-1 and TRBJ2-7; no reliable D call. Germline CDR1 is DFQATT and CDR2 is SNEGSKA (reference sequence). Deletions cut 4 bases from V and 0 bases from J, with 13 bases between. The CDR3 runs 14 residues. CDR3 region: CSATDGLSSYEQYF. The CDR3 nucleotides read TGCAGTGCTACGGACGGATTGAGCTCCTACGAGCAGTACTTC.

A few counts support this clonotype. V is TRBV3-1 and J is TRBJ1-2; weak D call: TRBD1 (5 bases). The CDR3 length is 16 residues. Trimming left V 6 bases short and J 5 bases short, with 22 bases between. Germline V CDR1 and CDR2: LGHDT, YNNKEL (reference sequence). CDR3 DNA: TGTGCCAGCAGACTCGCCGGGACGGCGGCCAAATATGGCTACACCTTC. Translating it yields CASRLAGTAAKYGYTF.

The V call is TRBV7-2, the J call TRBJ2-1; 12 nucleotides agree with TRBD2. The germline V gene has CDR1 SGHTA and CDR2 FQGNSA. The CDR3 contains 16 residues. J gave up 10 bases and V 3 bases, and 10 bases lay outside the gene matches. In DNA, the CDR3 is TGTGCCAGCAGCTTCCTACTAGCGGGGGGTTGGAGCGAGCAGTTCTTC. It is translated as CASSFLLAGGWSEQFF.

This clonotype has only a few counts. The chain couples TRBV9 to TRBJ2-5; possibly TRBD1 for D (6 bases). The CDR3 is 15 amino acids. Trimming pared 4 bases from V and 5 bases from J, leaving 18 bases between. CDR1 and CDR2 from the germline V gene are SGDLS and YYNGEE. The CDR3 bases are TGTGCCAGCAGCTTACAAGGGGGAGTTCGGGAGACCCAGTACTTC. Its protein is CASSLQGGVRETQYF.

This chain joins TRBV5-6 and TRBJ1-1, with TRBD1 identical over 7 bases. The CDR3 consists of 16 residues. From germline, CDR1 is SGHDT and CDR2 YYEEEE. Unmatched junction bases numbered 9, after V lost 4 bases and J lost 0 bases. CDR3 sequence (DNA): TGTGCCAGCAGCCTGACCGGGACAGTGCTGAACACTGAAGCTTTCTTT. Its translation: CASSLTGTVLNTEAFF.

This clonotype was picked up a small number of times. The chain uses TRBV2 and TRBJ2-2; the match to TRBD1 covers 8 bases. V shed 9 bases, J shed 0 bases, and the junction held 6 bases outside the gene matches. The CDR3 is 15 amino acids. Germline lookup yields CDR1 SNHLY and CDR2 FYNNEI. CDR3 region: CARASGQANTGELFF. CDR3 in DNA: TGTGCCAGGGCCTCGGGACAGGCGAACACCGGGGAGCTGTTTTTT.

This clonotype was recorded many times. A read error may account for a junction end that differs from germline. The CDR3 DNA reads TGCGCCAGCAGCCAAGTAGGCCGAGAGTTGTATTTT. It is translated as CASSQVGRELYF. The gene calls are TRBV4-1 and TRBJ2-2; D remains ambiguous. The CDR3 length is 12 residues. Germline CDR1 reads MGHRA; CDR2 reads YSYEKL.

This clonotype was recorded at least ten times. The chain employs TRBV19 and TRBJ2-2; D not certain. V was shortened by 6 bases and J by 5 bases, with 4 bases between the two germline ends. The CDR3 is made up of 11 amino acids. CDR1 is LNHDA and CDR2 is SQIVND in the germline V gene (reference sequence). This CDR3 is CASRRTGELFF. CDR3 DNA: TGTGCCAGTAGACGTACCGGGGAGCTGTTTTTT.

This clonotype was picked up a small number of times. The chain has TRBV7-9 and TRBJ1-6; the D is unclear. V gave up 0 bases and J gave up 7 bases, with 7 bases separating them. The germline V gene encodes CDR1 SEHNR and CDR2 FQNEAQ (reference sequence). The CDR3 length is 14 residues. DNA for the CDR3: TGTGCCAGCAGCTTAGCGCTGGCGAATTCACCCCTCCACTTT. It yields the protein CASSLALANSPLHF.

This clonotype turned up a few times. The CDR3 coding sequence is TGTGCCAGCAGTTATGGGACAGGGATGAACACTGAAGCTTTCTTT. It yields the protein CASSYGTGMNTEAFF. V gene TRBV6-5 combines with J gene TRBJ1-1, with TRBD1 matching over 9 bases. Per germline, CDR1 MNHEY and CDR2 SVGAGI. The CDR3 contains 15 residues. J was trimmed by 0 bases and V by 3 bases; bases with no gene match: 2.

This clonotype was seen a few times. The chain employs TRBV27 and TRBJ1-2; D is possibly TRBD1 (6 bases). V lost 5 bases, J lost 5 bases, and 15 bases lay in between. Germline-derived CDR1 and CDR2 are MNHEY and SMNVEV (reference sequence). This CDR3 has 14 amino acids. The CDR3 DNA follows: TGTGCCAGCAGTCCAACAGGGAGGCAATATGGCTACACCTTC. This translates into CASSPTGRQYGYTF.

This clonotype has only a few counts. The chain has TRBV4-2 and TRBJ1-4; perhaps TRBD1 as D (6 bases). Trimming took 0 bases from V and 9 from J, leaving 20 bases between them. The germline V gene encodes CDR1 LGHNA and CDR2 YNFKEQ. This CDR3 region has 17 residues. In DNA, the CDR3 is TGTGCCAGCAGCCAAGATGGGGGGGGCGGAGTCCCCCAAAAACTGTTTTTT. Amino acids: CASSQDGGGGVPQKLFF.

The sample holds a few counts of this clonotype. The junction does not match germline at one end; this may be a read error. The rearrangement uses TRBV5-5 and TRBJ1-5, with 8 positions matching TRBD1. Germline-derived CDR1 and CDR2 are SGHKS and YYEKEE (reference sequence). The CDR3 consists of 15 residues. CDR3 region: CASSLLGTGRSGEDF. The CDR3 DNA follows: TGTGCCAGCAGCTTGCTTGGGACAGGTCGATCCGGGGAAGATTTT. Variable domain in full (rest from reference TRBV5-5 and TRBJ1-5): DAGVTQSPTHLIKTRGQQVTLRCSPISGHKSVSWYQQVLGQGPQFIFQYYEKEERGRGNFPDRFSARQFPNYSSELNVNALLLGDSALYLCASSLLGTGRSGEDFGDGTRLSIL.

This clonotype turned up a few times. V usage is TRBV6-5 and J usage is TRBJ2-1, with TRBD1 as a possible D gene (6 bases). This CDR3 has 13 amino acids. Germline V lookup: CDR1 MNHEY, CDR2 SVGAGI. V lost 5 bases to trimming and J lost 8 bases, with 13 bases between them. This CDR3 is CASSPGTFYEQFF. DNA of the CDR3: TGTGCCAGCAGTCCCGGGACATTCTATGAGCAGTTCTTC.

V and J are TRBV7-3 and TRBJ2-1, with a tentative D call TRBD2 (5 bases). Trimming cost V 4 bases and J 7 bases, with 17 bases left between them. This CDR3 spans 15 amino acids. Germline CDR1 and CDR2: SGHTA and FQGTGA. In nucleotides, the CDR3 is TGTGCCAGCAGCTCCTCTTCTAGTACGGGGAATGAGCAGTTCTTC. It is translated as CASSSSSSTGNEQFF.

The rearrangement uses TRBV7-9 and TRBJ1-1; D uncertain. The CDR3 length is 13 residues. Germline V gene sequence: CDR1 SEHNR, CDR2 FQNEAQ (reference sequence). Deletions cut 2 bases from V and 9 bases from J, with 13 bases between. The CDR3 protein is CASSLIAGDQAFF. The DNA for the CDR3 is TGTGCCAGCAGCTTAATAGCCGGAGATCAAGCTTTCTTT.

This chain joins TRBV7-2 and TRBJ1-2; D gene uncertain. The CDR3 is made up of 11 amino acids. V lost 2 bases, J lost 10 bases, and 8 bases lay in between. CDR1 is SGHTA, CDR2 FQGNSA, per germline. The CDR3 spells CASSLTPDYTF. The CDR3 coding sequence is TGTGCCAGCAGCTTAACTCCCGACTACACCTTC.

The V and J genes are TRBV27 and TRBJ2-5, with 8 nucleotides matching TRBD2. This CDR3 has 15 amino acids. Germline CDR1 and CDR2: MNHEY and SMNVEV (reference sequence). V gave up 3 bases and J gave up 5 bases; unmatched junction bases: 8. The chain's CDR3 is CASSFNAGGEETQYF. As DNA, the CDR3 is TGTGCCAGCAGTTTCAATGCCGGGGGGGAGGAGACCCAGTACTTC.

This clonotype has only a few counts. The rearrangement uses TRBV7-8 and TRBJ1-1, with D possibly TRBD1 on 5 matching bases. V was shortened by 1 base and J by 4 bases, with 13 bases between the two germline ends. Germline CDR1 and CDR2: SGHVS and FQNEAQ. CDR3 size: 15 residues. DNA of the CDR3: TGTGCCAGCAGCTTAGTTGGATCGGGGGGCACTGAAGCTTTCTTT. This codes for CASSLVGSGGTEAFF.